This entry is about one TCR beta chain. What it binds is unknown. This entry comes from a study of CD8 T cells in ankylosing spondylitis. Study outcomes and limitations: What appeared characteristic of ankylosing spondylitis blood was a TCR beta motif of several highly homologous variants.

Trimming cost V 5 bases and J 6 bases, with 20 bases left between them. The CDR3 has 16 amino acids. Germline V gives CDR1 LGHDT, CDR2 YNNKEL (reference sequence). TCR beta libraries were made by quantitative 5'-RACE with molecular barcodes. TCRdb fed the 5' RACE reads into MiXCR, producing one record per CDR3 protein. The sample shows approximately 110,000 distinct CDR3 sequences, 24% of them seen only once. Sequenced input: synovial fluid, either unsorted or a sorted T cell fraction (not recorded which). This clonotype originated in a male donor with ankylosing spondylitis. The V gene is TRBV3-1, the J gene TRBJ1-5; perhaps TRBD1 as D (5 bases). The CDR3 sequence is CASSKGWGGMGQPQHF. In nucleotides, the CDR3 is TGTGCCAGCAGCAAGGGGTGGGGAGGAATGGGTCAGCCCCAGCATTTT.